The entry below describes one T cell receptor (beta chain). The antigen is unknown. The data were taken from a study of a mutant IDH1 vaccine in newly diagnosed glioma. The study's findings and limits: Pseudoprogression seemingly bore no relation to changes in top peripheral T cell clonotypes.

This CDR3 is 14 amino acids long. CDR1 is MNHEY and CDR2 is SVGAGI in the germline V gene. V was trimmed by 3 bases and J by 8 bases, leaving 11 bases between them. Assay: immunoSEQ multiplex PCR; the TCRdb copy retains only in-frame clones and omits some. The sample consists of approximately 60,000 clones, less than 90% of them appearing once. Described time point: week 47, end of study. Every vaccination contained 300 ug of the mutant IDH1 20-mer peptide and was paired with topical imiquimod. The chain carries TRBV6-5 and TRBJ1-6; D is possibly TRBD1 (5 bases). Sample: PBMCs, taken from a glioma patient whose treatment included an IDH1 peptide vaccine. The TCR sequence derives from a man aged 25-45 years with glioma. The DNA of the CDR3 is TGTGCCAGCAGTTATGGGACCGCGGATTCACCCCTCCACTTT. As protein: CASSYGTADSPLHF.